The sequence of this TCR beta chain was determined in a study of T cells in Graves' hyperthyroidism and ophthalmopathy. Study as a whole: Peripheral blood was drawn at first diagnosis, prior to all treatment. Whole-study findings and limits: By a 13 V-J model, ophthalmopathy was set apart from stable hyperthyroidism.

On this clonotype: Its matching antigen is unknown.

In making diagnoses, clinical symptoms, serum thyroxine and TRAb, thyroid ultrasound and orbital computed tomography were all used. Using more than 8 ml of fresh peripheral blood, PBMCs were prepared. Trimming shortened V by 0 bases and J by 4 bases, and 10 bases separated the two germline ends. The CDR3 has 14 amino acids. Germline CDR1 and CDR2: DFQATT and SNEGSKA (reference sequence). Authors of the study amplified TCR beta CDR3 regions from RNA transcripts. An initial round of RT-PCR targeting the TCR CDR3 relied on the HTBI primer set. MiXCR was run by TCRdb on the multiplex PCR reads, yielding one entry per CDR3 protein. The sample yields about 360,000 distinct CDR3 sequences, less than 15% seen once.

The rearrangement joins TRBV20-1 to TRBJ2-4; D gene unclear. The source material was blood. This receptor was obtained from a young woman with Graves' hyperthyroidism. CDR3 protein: CSARDPDGKNIQYF. As DNA, the CDR3 is TGCAGTGCTAGAGACCCGGACGGGAAAAACATTCAGTACTTC.